This is a list of T cell receptor beta chains from one sample in a study of cytomegalovirus exposure and HLA in healthy donors. The protocol was immunoSEQ multiplex PCR, while the TCRdb copy is restricted to in-frame clones and leaves out a portion. The sample lists around 200,000 clones, roughly 80% seen once, with 0.65% in the top ten. The sequencing sample was made of PBMCs. These receptors all come from a boy younger than 18 in good health and CMV-seronegative. The CDR3 runs from the conserved cysteine through the conserved F or W. Each record gives: D gene, V gene, J gene, clone size, CDR3 DNA, CDR3 protein. D genes are given only for firm matches. Size is stated for part of the rows, as once, few or many counts, or as a class when the clone is expanded.

>TRBD2|TRBV12-5|TRBJ2-1|once
TGTGCGACACGACTAGCGGGGGCTGAGCAGTTCTTC
CATRLAGAEQFF
>-|TRBV9|TRBJ1-2|few
TGTGCCAGCAGCGTAATGGCGGCTGGTTTCTATGGCTACACCTTC
CASSVMAAGFYGYTF
>-|TRBV6-5|TRBJ2-7|few
TGTGCCAGCAGTTCGAGGGTAGGCGAGCAGTACTTC
CASSSRVGEQYF
>TRBD1|TRBV5-1|TRBJ2-2|-
TGCGCCAGCAGCTTGAGGGGGCAAAGCGGGGAGCTGTTTTTT
CASSLRGQSGELFF
>TRBD1|TRBV30|TRBJ2-7|-
TGTGCCTCAAGCCGGGACAGACCGACCTACGAGCAGTACTTC
CASSRDRPTYEQYF
>-|TRBV6-4|TRBJ2-2|-
TGTGCCAGCAGTGCAGGGATGAACACCGGGGAGCTGTTTTTT
CASSAGMNTGELFF
>TRBD2|TRBV30|TRBJ2-3|-
TGTGCCTGGGCCCAAACTAGCGGGCGCACAGATACGCAGTATTTT
CAWAQTSGRTDTQYF
>-|TRBV14|TRBJ2-7|-
TGTGCCAGCAGCCAAGATAATTGGGCCAGGGAGCAGTACTTC
CASSQDNWAREQYF
>-|TRBV5-4|TRBJ1-1|-
TGTGCCAGCAGCTTGGGAAGGGGTCAAGCTTTCTTT
CASSLGRGQAFF
>TRBD2|TRBV19|TRBJ2-3|once
TGTGCCAGTAGTATCGGTAGGGCTAGCGGGGGGGCAGATACGCAGTATTTT
CASSIGRASGGADTQYF